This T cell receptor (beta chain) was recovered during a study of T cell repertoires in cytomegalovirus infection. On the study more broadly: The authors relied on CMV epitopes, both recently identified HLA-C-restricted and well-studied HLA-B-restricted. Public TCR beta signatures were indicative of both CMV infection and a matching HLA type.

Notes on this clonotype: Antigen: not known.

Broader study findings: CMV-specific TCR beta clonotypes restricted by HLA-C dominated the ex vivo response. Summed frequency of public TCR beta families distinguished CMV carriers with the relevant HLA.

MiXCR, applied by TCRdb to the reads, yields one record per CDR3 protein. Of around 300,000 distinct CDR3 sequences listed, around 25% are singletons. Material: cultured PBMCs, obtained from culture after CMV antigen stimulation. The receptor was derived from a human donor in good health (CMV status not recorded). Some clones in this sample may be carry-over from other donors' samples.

This CDR3 is CASTERGSHEHGYTF. The DNA of the CDR3 is TGTGCCAGCACCGAAAGAGGATCCCATGAGCATGGCTACACCTTC. The chain carries TRBV6-2 or TRBV6-3 and TRBJ1-2; D is ambiguous. The CDR3 contains 15 residues. Trimming removed 7 bases at V and 6 bases at J, with 21 bases between. CDR1 MNHEY and CDR2 SVGEGT come from the germline V gene.